Sequencing of this T cell receptor beta chain was carried out in a study of blood T cell repertoires in COVID-19 (dated by TCRdb to about 2020). Regarding the research as a whole: Samples covering the acute and convalescent phases of COVID-19 were provided by collaborators in the United States, Italy and Spain. Where HLA class I and class II types were available, the types were taken from metadata supplied by the sample provider, not from assay-based typing. The prospective study material was composed of cDNA or gDNA derived from T cells, B-cell-depleted T cells, or PBMCs. The dataset comprised deeply sampled blood TCRbeta repertoires from subjects exposed to, actively infected with, or recovered from COVID-19. Nearly every sample came with metadata listing a de-identified subject ID, COVID-19 status, age in years and sex. The samples were drawn from the first 160 participants of the ongoing ImmuneRACE study and from roughly 1,300 subjects provided by 6 global collaborators. The repertoires were released in a freely available public database intended as a resource for research on the immune response to SARS-CoV-2. Broader findings and caveats from the paper: The amount of clinical and demographic metadata varied by source and participant and was provided uncurated.

The CDR3 spans 15 residues, from the cysteine through the phenylalanine. Of all the DNA, just the CDR3 is kept, 45 bases in frame from base 1. CDR1 and CDR2 are drawn from the germline V gene: MNHEY, SVGAGI. At the junction V is shortened by 6 bases and J by 1 base, with 13 bases in between. Comment on this clone: Its antigen has not been determined. Base-call qualities are not available, and no considerably larger clone is one nucleotide away.

TCRbeta CDR3 regions were amplified from genomic DNA by means of the immunoSEQ Assay, a bias-controlled multiplex PCR. As for how the authors treated the data: The number of nucleated cells in each sample was estimated from the amplification of reference gene primers within the assay. Sequence reads were collapsed and filtered to measure the absolute abundance of every unique TCRbeta CDR3 rearrangement. For each sample, productive Simpson clonality was calculated by taking the square root of Simpson's diversity index across productive rearrangements. As stored in TCRdb, this immuneACCESS dataset retains in-frame rearrangements with V and J assigned. A fraction of the clones does not appear; measured against another copy, unresolved V genes explain less than half of the discrepancy, and the remainder lacks a known reason. V and J calls and clone size are those listed in that table; D and trimming were worked out from the DNA. Present in this sample are roughly 200,000 clones, more than 75% of which were seen just once. Approximately 18% of the sample goes to the ten largest clones.

One collaborating source in Seattle enrolled patients while the patients were actively infected and followed the patients over time throughout the course of disease. Whole blood was collected in K2EDTA tubes by collaborating institutions according to the institutions' own protocols. For TCRbeta analysis, collaborators shipped samples as frozen whole blood, isolated PBMCs, or DNA extracted from either of those sample types. The source is a person aged 70 to 79 with COVID-19, enrolled during active disease. The chain couples TRBV6-5 to TRBJ1-3; no confident D gene assignment can be made. Sequenced material: peripheral blood. The DNA sequence is TGTGCCAGCAGCCCCAAGAGGGAGTCTGGAAACACCATATATTTT. It encodes CASSPKRESGNTIYF.